These 30 T cell receptor beta chains originate from one sample sequenced in a study of shared clonotypes between healthy human individuals. TCRdb's copy holds only in-frame clones and misses some; the assay was immunoSEQ multiplex PCR. The table has about 99,000 clones, roughly half seen once. Sequenced: PBMCs. The source of these receptors is a woman between 40 and 50 years old in good health. Some clones in this sample may be carry-over from other donors' samples.

This clone was detected ten times or more. The CDR3 region has the DNA TGTGCCAGCAGCCAGGGACAGGGGGCAGGCGAGCAGTACTTC. Its translation is CASSQGQGAGEQYF. The V and J genes are TRBV7-8 and TRBJ2-5, with 12 bases fitting TRBD1. The J call is doubtful: the DNA matches TRBJ2-7 better. Germline V gene data show CDR1 as SGHVS and CDR2 as FQNEAQ. The CDR3 covers 14 residues.

The chain recombines TRBV29-1 with TRBJ2-1, with D possibly being TRBD2 (7 bases). This CDR3 has 14 amino acids. The germline V gene encodes CDR1 SQVTM and CDR2 ANQGSEA. V dropped 7 bases and J dropped 1 base, with 14 bases sitting between them. The CDR3 is CSGEGEGSYNEQFF. The CDR3 nucleotides are TGCAGCGGGGAGGGGGAGGGGTCCTACAATGAGCAGTTCTTC.

In regard to this clone: Being one base from a much bigger clone, this may be a read error. The chain is built from TRBV28 and TRBJ2-7; TRBD2 aligns across 8 bases. Germline assignment: CDR1 MDHEN and CDR2 SYDVKM. V trimming: 6 bases; J trimming: 0 bases; junction bases outside the gene matches: 7. The CDR3 is 15 amino acids. As DNA, the CDR3 is TGTGCCAGCAGCGCCCCCAGCGGGAGCTCCTACGAGCAGTACTTC. It specifies CASSAPSGSSYEQYF.

The J gene is TRBJ1-5, the V gene TRBV29-1, with D unclear. Trimming pared 6 bases from V and 4 bases from J, leaving 10 bases between. Germline values: CDR1 SQVTM, CDR2 ANQGSEA. The CDR3 contains 12 residues. CDR3 loop: CSVLLGNQPQHF. The CDR3 DNA reads TGCAGCGTCCTCTTGGGGAATCAGCCCCAGCATTTT.

This clone was picked up many times. This chain joins TRBV4-2 and TRBJ2-7; perhaps TRBD1 as D (5 bases). Trimming removed 0 bases at V and 6 bases at J, with 9 bases between. The CDR3 sequence is 13 residues long. Per the germline V gene, CDR1 is LGHNA and CDR2 is YNFKEQ. DNA for the CDR3: TGTGCCAGCAGCCAAGATAACCAGGGCGAGCAGTACTTC. Protein sequence: CASSQDNQGEQYF.

V is TRBV18 and J is TRBJ2-5, with 8 bases lining up with TRBD1. With the DNA end fitting TRBJ2-7 better, the J assignment may be wrong. The CDR3 is 17 residues long. Germline assignment: CDR1 KGHSH and CDR2 LQKENI. The CDR3 loop is CASSPGTGTGLLYEQYF. In DNA form, the CDR3 reads TGTGCCAGCTCACCCGGAACCGGGACAGGACTTTTATACGAGCAGTACTTC.

The V call is TRBV2, the J call TRBJ1-2; D unresolved. V was clipped by 7 bases and J by 9 bases, with 15 bases between them. This CDR3 has 12 residues. Germline CDR1 reads SNHLY; CDR2 reads FYNNEI. The CDR3 here is CASMPTLGRYTF. CDR3 nucleotide sequence: TGTGCCAGCATGCCTACCCTCGGACGCTACACCTTC.

The chain has TRBV7-2 and TRBJ2-5, with TRBD2 matching over 9 bases. The J call is in doubt because the DNA end fits TRBJ2-7 better. The germline V gene has CDR1 SGHTA and CDR2 FQGNSA. The CDR3 runs to 15 residues. For the CDR3, the DNA is TGTGCCAGCAGCTTTGTAGCGGGAGAAGGCAACGAGCAGTACTTC. This encodes CASSFVAGEGNEQYF.

This clone was picked up many times. V usage is TRBV5-4 and J usage is TRBJ2-1; 8 bases are shared with TRBD2. Germline loops: CDR1 SGHNT, CDR2 YYREEE (reference sequence). CDR3 size: 18 residues. Trimming at V came to 0 bases and at J to 2 bases, leaving 10 bases not matched to a gene. The CDR3 sequence: CASSLGARTGGPYNEQFF. The CDR3 DNA reads TGTGCCAGCAGCTTGGGGGCCCGCACGGGAGGGCCCTACAATGAGCAGTTCTTC.

The gene calls are TRBV2 and TRBJ2-3; 11 bases are a match to TRBD2. Germline CDR1 SNHLY, CDR2 FYNNEI. This CDR3 contains 14 residues. Trimming cost V 7 bases and J 6 bases; bases outside gene matches: 6. The CDR3: CASTRTSGYDTQYF. CDR3 sequence (DNA): TGTGCCAGCACTCGGACTAGCGGGTACGATACGCAGTATTTT.

This clone came up once. The chain recombines TRBV6-5 with TRBJ2-7; the D call may be TRBD1 or TRBD2 (5 bases each). The J call may not be correct, given that the DNA end is closer to TRBJ2-1. The CDR3 has 11 residues. Germline values: CDR1 MNHEY, CDR2 SVGAGI. The CDR3 sequence is CASSWGNEQFF. As DNA, the CDR3 is TGTGCCAGCAGTTGGGGGAATGAGCAGTTCTTC.

This clone is judged medium-sized (0.01 to 0.1%). Other DNA sequences in this sample translate to the same CDR3. The V call is TRBV30, the J call TRBJ2-5, with a possible D match to TRBD1 (6 bases). This CDR3 is 14 amino acids long. Germline CDR1 reads GTSNPN; CDR2 reads SVGIG (reference sequence). Trimming removed 3 bases at V and 2 bases at J, with 13 bases between. CDR3 sequence: CAWSRQVRQETQYF. As DNA, the CDR3 is TGTGCCTGGAGCCGACAGGTTCGACAAGAGACCCAGTACTTC.

The chain has TRBV10-3 and TRBJ2-7; 8 bases line up with TRBD2. Germline V gives CDR1 ENHRY, CDR2 SYGVKD. J lost 5 bases, V lost 8 bases, and 5 bases had no gene match. The CDR3 totals 12 residues. CDR3 bases: TGTGCCATCCAACCGGGGGGGCACGAGCAGTACTTC. Translating gives CAIQPGGHEQYF.

This clone showed up just a few times. This rearrangement joins TRBV28 to TRBJ2-1; the D is unclear. The V end lost 2 bases, the J end lost 5 bases, and 4 bases lay between the germline ends. Germline CDR1 MDHEN, CDR2 SYDVKM. CDR3 length equals 12 residues. CDR3 amino acids: CASSLNHNEQFF. As DNA, the CDR3 is TGTGCCAGCAGTTTAAACCACAATGAGCAGTTCTTC.

At least ten counts were recorded for this clone. Different DNA sequences within this sample yield the same CDR3. The genes are TRBV30 and TRBJ2-7; D possibly corresponds to TRBD2 (5 bases). Germline-derived CDR1 and CDR2 are GTSNPN and SVGIG (reference sequence). Trimming took 2 bases from V and 6 from J, leaving 8 bases between them. The CDR3 covers 11 residues. The CDR3 sequence is CAWSRTLEQYF. As DNA, the CDR3 is TGTGCCTGGAGTCGGACTCTCGAGCAGTACTTC.

The chain combines TRBV7-8 with TRBJ1-1; D uncertain. V shed 2 bases and J shed 4 bases, with 8 bases lying between them. This CDR3 has 13 residues. Germline V gives CDR1 SGHVS, CDR2 FQNEAQ. The DNA for the CDR3 is TGTGCCAGCAGCTTATTGGGCTTCACTGAAGCTTTCTTT. Its protein product is CASSLLGFTEAFF.

This chain joins TRBV12-2 and TRBJ2-7; the D call of TRBD2 is as the table states it, not checked on the DNA. TRBV12-2 is a recognized pseudogene. CDR3 length: 15 residues. The CDR3 nucleotides read TGTGCAAGTCGCTTAGGCCGGGACTACCACTACGAGCAGTACTTC. Protein sequence: CASRLGRDYHYEQYF.

This clone showed up many times. The rearrangement uses TRBV9 and TRBJ2-7; the match to TRBD1 covers 7 bases. CDR1 and CDR2 (germline): SGDLS, YYNGEE. CDR3 length: 14 amino acids. Trimming removed 4 bases from V and 4 bases from J; junction bases left unmatched: 8. CDR3 protein: CASSRGQEPYEQYF. DNA of the CDR3: TGTGCCAGCAGCCGCGGACAGGAACCTTACGAGCAGTACTTC.

This clone has more than one count but fewer than ten. This chain joins TRBV6-5 and TRBJ1-2; 7 bases line up with TRBD1. V lost 6 bases, J lost 10 bases, and 11 bases stayed unmatched. Per the germline V gene, CDR1 is MNHEY and CDR2 is SVGAGI. The CDR3 length is 13 residues. CDR3 sequence (DNA): TGTGCCAGCAGCCCCGCCCAGGACAGGCACTACACCTTC. Translation: CASSPAQDRHYTF.

The chain combines TRBV25-1 with TRBJ2-6, with a weak D call TRBD2 (5 bases). V lost 1 base and J lost 0, with 7 bases in between. Germline CDR1 and CDR2: MGHDK and SYGVNS. The CDR3 loop spans 16 amino acids. CDR3 loop: CASSELDFSGANVLTF. The CDR3 bases are TGTGCCAGCAGTGAATTGGACTTCTCTGGGGCCAACGTCCTGACTTTC.

The chain recombines TRBV21-1 with TRBJ1-4. TRBV21-1 is termed a pseudogene. The CDR3 covers 13 residues. The CDR3 sequence is CASKNFVNEKLFF. The CDR3 coding sequence is TGTGCCAGCAAGAACTTTGTTAATGAAAAACTGTTTTTT.

The chain combines TRBV11-2 with TRBJ1-2, with TRBD1 as a possible D gene (5 bases). The V end was cut by 5 bases, the J end by 4 bases, with 17 bases between. This CDR3 contains 15 residues. The germline V gene encodes CDR1 SGHAT and CDR2 FQNNGV. CDR3 coding DNA: TGTGCCAGCAGCCCCGGCCCTGGGGACTCCTATGGCTACACCTTC. This translates into CASSPGPGDSYGYTF.

This clone came up many times. The V and J genes are TRBV7-2 and TRBJ2-7; 7 bases are a match to TRBD1. This CDR3 is 13 amino acids long. Losses at the gene ends were 6 bases for V and 3 bases for J; bases not matched to a gene: 5. Germline CDR1 reads SGHTA; CDR2 reads FQGNSA. CDR3 DNA: TGTGCCAGCAGGCCTACAGGGGTCTACGAGCAGTACTTC. It encodes CASRPTGVYEQYF.

About this clone itself: A far larger clone is a single base away, which makes a read error likely. V usage is TRBV7-2 and J usage is TRBJ2-1; 10 bases line up with TRBD2. V was pared by 5 bases and J by 8 bases, with 12 bases of the junction left unmatched. CDR1 SGHTA and CDR2 FQGNSA come from the germline V gene. The CDR3 totals 16 residues. The CDR3 loop reads CASSRAASGSFHEQFF. CDR3 DNA sequence: TGTGCCAGCAGCCGAGCGGCTAGCGGGAGTTTCCATGAGCAGTTCTTC.

In regard to this clone: A single base is all that separates this from a far larger clone, so a read error is likely. This chain joins TRBV5-1 and TRBJ1-1; 9 bases are a match to TRBD1. The CDR3 runs 14 residues. Germline assignment: CDR1 SGHRS and CDR2 YFSETQ. Here the CDR3 DNA reads TGCGCCGGCAGCGACACAGGGGGCGCCGGGGAAGCTTTCTTT. As protein: CAGSDTGGAGEAFF. Full variable domain (outside the CDR3, taken from reference TRBV5-1 and TRBJ1-1): KAGVTQTPRYLIKTRGQQVTLSCSPISGHRSVSWYQQTPGQGLQFLFEYFSETQRNKGNFPGRFSGRQFSNSRSEMNVSTLELGDSALYLCAGSDTGGAGEAFFGQGTRLTVV.

This clone was found many times. The genes are TRBV6-5 and TRBJ1-3; D remains unclear. The ends were cut back, 4 bases at V and 4 bases at J, with 5 bases in the middle. The CDR3 consists of 12 residues. Germline V lookup: CDR1 MNHEY, CDR2 SVGAGI. CDR3 region: CASSSEGNTIYF. As DNA, the CDR3 is TGTGCCAGCAGTTCCGAGGGAAACACCATATATTTT.

This clone was recorded a few times. This likely stems from a read error, as it lies one base from a far larger clone. The sample holds other DNA sequences that translate to the same CDR3. The rearrangement uses TRBV6-1 and TRBJ2-4, with 10 bases that match TRBD2. In germline, CDR1 is MNHNS, CDR2 SASEGT. The CDR3 has 15 residues. The CDR3 DNA is TGTGCTAGCAGTGTGATAGCGGGAGGAGTAAACATTCAGTACTTC. The encoded protein is CASSVIAGGVNIQYF.

This clone has just a few counts. The CDR3: CASGGDDSNQPQHF. The DNA for the CDR3 is TGTGCCAGCGGCGGGGACGATAGCAATCAGCCCCAGCATTTT. The V call is TRBV25-1, the J call TRBJ1-5, with a weak D call TRBD1 (5 bases). V gave up 8 bases and J gave up 0 bases, with 11 bases separating them. The CDR3 length is 14 residues. The germline gives CDR1 MGHDK, CDR2 SYGVNS.

This clone was counted once. The chain is built from TRBV28 and TRBJ2-5, with D possibly matching TRBD2 (7 bases). The J call is uncertain, as TRBJ2-7 better fits the DNA end. CDR3 length equals 14 residues. Germline lookup yields CDR1 MDHEN and CDR2 SYDVKM. Here the CDR3 reads CASGGATNSYEQYF. The CDR3 DNA reads TGTGCCAGCGGGGGGGCAACGAACTCCTACGAGCAGTACTTC.

The J gene is TRBJ2-1, the V gene TRBV5-6, with TRBD2 as a possible D gene (7 bases). The CDR3 length is 15 residues. The germline V and J ends were trimmed by 3 bases and 1 base, with 11 bases remaining between them. Germline V CDR1 and CDR2: SGHDT, YYEEEE. CDR3 amino acids: CASSSEGGSYNEQFF. In DNA form, the CDR3 reads TGTGCCAGCAGCTCGGAGGGGGGGTCCTACAATGAGCAGTTCTTC.